These T cell receptor beta chains were read from a single sample in a study of STAT5B mutations in CD4+ large granular lymphocyte leukemia. Assay used: immunoSEQ multiplex PCR; TCRdb lists only in-frame clones, some missing. The sample yields fewer than 45,000 clones, approximately 80% seen once. The sequencing input was CD4+ T cells from blood buffy coats. These receptors were collected from a human donor in good health. Both conserved end residues are part of each CDR3. Each record gives: J gene, clone size, V gene, CDR3 protein. The size of a clone is reported for some rows only, either as once, few or many, or as a class for expanded clones.

J: NA; size: NA; V: TRBV30; CDR3: CAGSTGAGYEQYF
J: TRBJ2-7; size: NA; V: TRBV7-9; CDR3: CASSSKMGGWASYEQYF
J: TRBJ2-1; size: once; V: TRBV5-1; CDR3: CASILDRGYNEQFF
J: TRBJ2-7; size: NA; V: TRBV5-1; CDR3: CASMGRGPEEQYF
J: TRBJ2-3; size: NA; V: TRBV21-1; CDR3: CASRARGQATSTDTQYF
J: TRBJ2-1; size: NA; V: TRBV10-3; CDR3: CAISDGADEQFF
J: TRBJ2-1; size: few; V: TRBV10-1; CDR3: CASSTLVSYNEQFF
J: TRBJ2-1; size: NA; V: TRBV11-1; CDR3: CASSLAGAAYNEQFF
J: TRBJ1-5; size: NA; V: TRBV29-1; CDR3: CSVAGGVNQPQHF
J: TRBJ1-1; size: NA; V: TRBV30; CDR3: CAWSPGTANTEAFF
J: TRBJ2-2; size: NA; V: TRBV7-3; CDR3: CASSLRPNTGELFF
J: TRBJ2-1; size: NA; V: TRBV27; CDR3: CASSLLSGYNEQFF
J: TRBJ2-7; size: NA; V: TRBV2; CDR3: CASSDTYEQYF
J: TRBJ1-4; size: once; V: TRBV5-1; CDR3: CASSLDPYSEKLFF
J: TRBJ1-2; size: NA; V: TRBV6-5; CDR3: CASSYSASNYGYTF
J: TRBJ1-2; size: NA; V: TRBV7-3; CDR3: CASSSSDSSYGYTF
J: TRBJ1-1; size: NA; V: TRBV5-5; CDR3: CASSLEARQGVTEAFF
J: TRBJ1-5; size: NA; V: TRBV18; CDR3: CASSRTGSFNQPQHF
J: TRBJ2-7; size: NA; V: TRBV13; CDR3: CASSRYTNYEQYF
J: TRBJ1-2; size: NA; V: TRBV6-6; CDR3: CASSYSDRGGPGYTF
J: TRBJ1-2; size: NA; V: TRBV7-3; CDR3: CASSLDRATSSGYTF
J: TRBJ1-1; size: NA; V: TRBV2; CDR3: CASSGEANTEAFF
J: TRBJ2-7; size: NA; V: TRBV7-8; CDR3: CASSLGGAGYEQYF
J: TRBJ1-2; size: NA; V: TRBV11-3; CDR3: CASSVGTGGGYGYTF
J: TRBJ2-5; size: NA; V: TRBV9; CDR3: CASSLTIQETQYF